This TCR beta chain stems from a study of T cell responses to AZD1222 COVID-19 vaccine. Sequencing used immunoSEQ multiplex PCR; TCRdb keeps in-frame clones, though not all of them. In the table there are fewer than 110,000 clones, 90% of which are singletons. Findings and limits, study-wide: It was only five to seven AZD1222 recipients who were seropositive at baseline. When two AZD1222 doses had been given, Spike-specific TCR breadth and depth rose.

About this clone itself: The antigen remains unidentified. A read error may produce the germline difference seen at one junction end.

The CDR3 has 10 residues. Germline V CDR1 and CDR2: SNHLY, FYNNEI. Sample: peripheral blood, taken on day 0 of AZD1222 vaccination. The J gene is TRBJ2-7, the V gene TRBV2, with 7 nucleotides matching TRBD1. This receptor was taken from an adult in good health. The CDR3 nucleotides are TGTGCCAGCAGTAGACAGGGAATGAGCTTC. Protein product: CASSRQGMSF.